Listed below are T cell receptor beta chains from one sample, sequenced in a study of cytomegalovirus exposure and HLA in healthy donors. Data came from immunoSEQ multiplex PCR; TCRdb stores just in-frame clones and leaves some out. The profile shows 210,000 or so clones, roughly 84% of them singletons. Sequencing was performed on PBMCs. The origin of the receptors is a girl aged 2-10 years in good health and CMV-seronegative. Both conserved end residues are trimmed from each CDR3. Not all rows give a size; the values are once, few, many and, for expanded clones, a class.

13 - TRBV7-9 ASSLARGRTDTQY
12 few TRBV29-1 SVEDPQGWYGYT
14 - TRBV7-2 ASTYRPIATNEKLF
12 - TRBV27 ASSLRGSNQPQH
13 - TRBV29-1 SVAADTATNEKLF
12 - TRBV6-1 ASNRGPASYEQY
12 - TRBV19 ASSITDPNTEAF
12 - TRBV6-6 ASSPRDPGGELF
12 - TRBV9 ASSPGQGNNEQY
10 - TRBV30 AGRRGAYEQY
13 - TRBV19 ASSGLAGAQETQY
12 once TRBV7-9 ASSSQGAYTEAF
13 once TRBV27 ASSARQGTAYEQY
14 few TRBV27 ASSLSGRGMNTEAF
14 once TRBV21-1 ASSKSRQANTGELF
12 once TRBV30 AWSGDRINQPQH
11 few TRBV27 ASQRAYQETQY
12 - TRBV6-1 ASASGTGLYEQY
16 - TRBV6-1 ASSAGQGRSSYNSPLH
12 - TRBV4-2 ASSQAAGKETQY
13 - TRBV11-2 ASSLPQEGNYGYT
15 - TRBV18 ASSSTVADSYNSPLH
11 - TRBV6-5 ASRQVSGNTIY
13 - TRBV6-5 ASSSLGLAGVEQY
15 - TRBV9 ASSVVGGVQNTGELF
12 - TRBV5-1 ASSTQGWSYEQY
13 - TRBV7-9 ASSLTSGIRDTQY
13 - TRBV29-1 SVALGGRPRETQY
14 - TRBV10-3 AISSTAGRIANEQF
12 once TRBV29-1 SVAGPQVNYEQY
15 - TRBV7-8 ASSPNKGGVSSYEQY
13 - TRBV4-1 ASSQGQSNNSPLH
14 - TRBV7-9 ASSLAGVKGEREAF
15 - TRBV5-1 ASSFGQGVTFGTEAF
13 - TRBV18 ASSDRGWWDTEAF
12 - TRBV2 ASSPDRALYGYT
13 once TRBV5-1 ASSGIKGQTDTQY
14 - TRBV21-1 ASSKGELAGVFEQY
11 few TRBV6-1 ASSEGQINEQF
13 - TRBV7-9 SSSLLVSSPSEQY
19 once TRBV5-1 ASSPGSGGSGSPGAYNEQF
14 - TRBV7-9 ASSLARVIVVTEAF
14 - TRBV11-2 ASSGGFWGFDYGYT
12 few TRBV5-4 ASSIMGDSYEQY
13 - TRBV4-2 ASSQEPTGEETQY
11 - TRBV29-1 SARTGLTYEQY
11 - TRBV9 ASSRLNTDTQY
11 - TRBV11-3 ASSLERGTEAF
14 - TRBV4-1 ASRRSTGGEYYGYT
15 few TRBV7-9 SSSLAVGRGNTGELF
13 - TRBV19 ASSIGPGFYDGYT
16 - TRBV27 ASSRIRGKGDFQETQY